What follows are 7 T cell receptor beta chains derived from one specimen sequenced in a study of blood T cell repertoires in COVID-19. The table came from immunoSEQ multiplex PCR; TCRdb's copy has only in-frame clones and leaves some out. The sample has about 83,000 clones; approximately 90% are singletons. Sequenced sample: peripheral blood. Receptors were obtained from a woman aged 50 to 65 with active or convalescent COVID-19.

This chain connects TRBV6-5 to TRBJ2-7; D is unclear. Trimming left V 8 bases short and J 2 bases short, with 4 bases between. Per the germline V gene, CDR1 is MNHEY and CDR2 is SVGAGI. The CDR3 extends over 10 amino acids. The CDR3, as DNA: TGTGCCAGCGGCCCCTACGAGCAGTACTTC. It specifies CASGPYEQYF.

The chain couples TRBV29-1 to TRBJ1-1; D uncertain. Deletions cut 4 bases from V and 5 bases from J, with 17 bases between. The CDR3 runs 14 residues. Per germline, CDR1 SQVTM and CDR2 ANQGSEA. The CDR3: CSVGELNTKTEAFF. CDR3 DNA: TGCAGCGTTGGTGAGTTGAACACTAAGACTGAAGCTTTCTTT.

This clone was detected only a few times. V and J are TRBV4-3 and TRBJ1-3; D ambiguous. Germline loops: CDR1 LGHNA, CDR2 YSLEER. V was cut by 4 bases and J by 0 bases, with 19 bases left in between. The length of the CDR3 is 18 residues. CDR3 amino acids: CASSPGLHDASSGNTIYF. The CDR3 DNA reads TGCGCCAGCAGCCCCGGACTGCACGACGCTAGCTCTGGAAACACCATATATTTT.

The chain carries TRBV6-5 and TRBJ1-1, with TRBD1 matching 8 bases. The trim removed 7 bases at V and 11 bases at J, leaving 9 bases unmatched. CDR1 and CDR2 from the germline V gene are MNHEY and SVGAGI. The CDR3 loop spans 12 amino acids. CDR3 sequence reads: CASIKPTGAAFF. In DNA form, the CDR3 reads TGTGCCAGCATTAAACCGACAGGGGCTGCTTTCTTT.

Note on this clone: This sample includes further DNA sequences coding for the same CDR3. This chain joins TRBV29-1 and TRBJ1-2; a possible D gene is TRBD1 (6 bases). This CDR3 has 12 amino acids. The V gene lost 7 bases and the J gene lost 2 bases, with 11 bases spanning the gap. CDR1 and CDR2 (germline): SQVTM, ANQGSEA. The CDR3 sequence is CSAGGQNYGYTF. The DNA of the CDR3 is TGCAGCGCCGGGGGGCAGAACTATGGCTACACCTTC.

This chain uses TRBV5-4 with TRBJ2-1; 9 nucleotides match TRBD1. After removal of 0 bases from V and 9 bases from J, the junction contained 7 bases not matched to a gene. Germline V gives CDR1 SGHNT, CDR2 YYREEE (reference sequence). There are 15 residues in the CDR3. The CDR3 reads CASSLVRQGEGEQFF. Here the CDR3 DNA reads TGTGCCAGCAGCTTGGTTCGACAGGGGGAGGGTGAGCAGTTCTTC.

In its sample, this clone was seen once. The rearrangement uses TRBV19 and TRBJ1-1; D possibly corresponds to TRBD1 (6 bases). The CDR3 loop spans 13 amino acids. Trimming removed 4 bases from V and 3 bases from J, with 9 bases in between. Looked up from germline, CDR1 is LNHDA and CDR2 is SQIVND (reference sequence). The CDR3 DNA sequence: TGTGCCAGTAGTACGGACAGATACACTGAAGCTTTCTTT. Residues: CASSTDRYTEAFF.